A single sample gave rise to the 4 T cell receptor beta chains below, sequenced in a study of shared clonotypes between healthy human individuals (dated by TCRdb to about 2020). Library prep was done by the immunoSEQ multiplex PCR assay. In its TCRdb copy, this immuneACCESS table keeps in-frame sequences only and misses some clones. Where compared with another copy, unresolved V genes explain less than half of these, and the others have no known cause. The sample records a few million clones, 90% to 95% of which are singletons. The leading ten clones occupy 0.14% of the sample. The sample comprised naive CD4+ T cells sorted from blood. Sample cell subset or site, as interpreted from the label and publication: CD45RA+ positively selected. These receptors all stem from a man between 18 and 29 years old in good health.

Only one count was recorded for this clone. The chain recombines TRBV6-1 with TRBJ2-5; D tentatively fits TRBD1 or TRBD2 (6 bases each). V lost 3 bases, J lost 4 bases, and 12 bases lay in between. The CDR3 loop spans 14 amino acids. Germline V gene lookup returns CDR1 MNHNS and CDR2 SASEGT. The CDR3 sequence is CASSEGGVGETQYF. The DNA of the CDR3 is TGTGCCAGCAGTGAGGGGGGCGTTGGAGAGACCCAGTACTTC.

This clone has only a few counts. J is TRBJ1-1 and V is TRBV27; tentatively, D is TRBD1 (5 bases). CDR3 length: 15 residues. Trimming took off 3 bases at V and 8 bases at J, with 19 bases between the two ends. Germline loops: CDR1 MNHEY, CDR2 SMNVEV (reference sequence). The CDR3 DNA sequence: TGTGCCAGCAGTTTTGGATTTAGAGGGACCGCAGAAGCTTTCTTT. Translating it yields CASSFGFRGTAEAFF.

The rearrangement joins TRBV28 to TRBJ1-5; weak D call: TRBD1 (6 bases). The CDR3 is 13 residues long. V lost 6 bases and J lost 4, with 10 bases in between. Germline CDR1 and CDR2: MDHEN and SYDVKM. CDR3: CASRSQGNQPQHF. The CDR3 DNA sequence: TGTGCCAGCAGATCCCAGGGGAATCAGCCCCAGCATTTT.

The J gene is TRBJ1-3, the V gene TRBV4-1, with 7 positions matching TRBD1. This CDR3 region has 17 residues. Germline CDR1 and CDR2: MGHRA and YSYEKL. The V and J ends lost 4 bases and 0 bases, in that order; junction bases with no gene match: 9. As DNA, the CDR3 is TGCGCCAGCAGCCGCGGCAGACAGGGAACCTCTGGAAACACCATATATTTT. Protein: CASSRGRQGTSGNTIYF.